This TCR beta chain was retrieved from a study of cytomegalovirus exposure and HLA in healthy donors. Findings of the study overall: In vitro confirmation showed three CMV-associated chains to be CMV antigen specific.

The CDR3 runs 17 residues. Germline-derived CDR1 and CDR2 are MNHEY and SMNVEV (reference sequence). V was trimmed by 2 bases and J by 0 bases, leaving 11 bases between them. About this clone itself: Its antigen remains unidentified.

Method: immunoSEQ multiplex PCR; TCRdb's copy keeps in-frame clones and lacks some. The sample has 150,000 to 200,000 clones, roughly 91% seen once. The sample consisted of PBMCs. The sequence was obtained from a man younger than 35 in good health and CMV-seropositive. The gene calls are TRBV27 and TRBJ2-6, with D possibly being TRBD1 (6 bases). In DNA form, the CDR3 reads TGTGCCAGCAGTTTAGGGGGCCCCCCCTCTGGGGCCAACGTCCTGACTTTC. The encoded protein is CASSLGGPPSGANVLTF.